The sequence of this TCR beta chain was determined in a study of blood T cells in healthy people across ages. With a J-beta primer mix and a sample-barcoded 5' primer, a second PCR ran roughly 6 to 11 cycles. One entry per CDR3 protein, called by TCRdb with MiXCR from the 5' RACE reads. The sample comprises 550,000 to 750,000 distinct CDR3 sequences, around 21% of which are singletons, and 3.6% rests with the top ten. Germline-derived CDR1 and CDR2 are MDHEN and SYDVKM. The CDR3 runs to 12 residues. V lost 1 base and J 11 bases, leaving 9 bases between the germline ends. Sequences were obtained from blood. This chain uses TRBV28 with TRBJ1-5; no definite D call. This TCR was sampled from a man aged 70-80 years in good health. The DNA of the CDR3 is TGTGCCAGCAGTTTATCTGTCTCGGCCCAGCATTTT. Protein product: CASSLSVSAQHF.